A single sample is the source of the 32 T cell receptor beta chains below, sequenced in a study of blood T cell repertoires in COVID-19. Repertoires were generated with immunoSEQ multiplex PCR, while TCRdb's copy carries only in-frame clones and drops some. Of roughly 250,000 clones listed, about 90% are singletons. Sequenced: peripheral blood. The receptors derive from a woman between 50 and 59 years old with acute or convalescent COVID-19.

Concerning this clone itself: A junction end diverges from the germline sequence, so it may reflect a read error. The genes are TRBV5-4 and TRBJ2-5; a weak D match, TRBD1 (6 bases). CDR1 and CDR2 (germline): SGHNT, YYREEE (reference sequence). The CDR3 consists of 14 residues. The CDR3 region has the DNA TGTGCCAGCAGCCCAGGACAGAAACAAGAGATCCAGTACTTC. It encodes CASSPGQKQEIQYF.

This clone was counted between two and nine times. Other DNA variants within this sample encode the same CDR3. The rearrangement joins TRBV28 to TRBJ2-1; TRBD2 is a possible D gene (5 bases). Germline V gene data show CDR1 as MDHEN and CDR2 as SYDVKM. The CDR3 has 14 amino acids. V was trimmed by 3 bases and J by 0 bases, leaving 6 bases between them. The CDR3 reads CASSFGSSYNEQFF. CDR3 nucleotides: TGTGCCAGCAGTTTTGGGAGCTCCTACAATGAGCAGTTCTTC.

V gene TRBV27 combines with J gene TRBJ1-1; tentatively, D is TRBD1 (5 bases). The V gene's germline CDR1 is MNHEY and CDR2 SMNVEV (reference sequence). The CDR3 has 16 residues. V lost 3 bases, J lost 0 bases, and 14 bases lay in between. In DNA form, the CDR3 reads TGTGCCAGCAGTTTTCGCTCACGGGGGATGAACACTGAAGCTTTCTTT. As protein: CASSFRSRGMNTEAFF.

CDR3 sequence (DNA): TGCGCCAGCAGCGCCGGACAGAGCTATTCACCCCTCCACTTT. It specifies CASSAGQSYSPLHF. The rearrangement joins TRBV5-1 to TRBJ1-6; tentative D call: TRBD1 (6 bases). Trimming stripped 4 bases from V and 8 bases from J, with 13 bases between. Germline CDR1 reads SGHRS; CDR2 reads YFSETQ. The CDR3 has 14 residues.

The rearrangement links TRBV6-1 to TRBJ2-1; TRBD2 might be the D (9 bases). Germline V lookup: CDR1 MNHNS, CDR2 SASEGT. The CDR3 sequence is 16 residues long. Trimming removed 2 bases from V and 14 bases from J, with 25 bases in between. The CDR3, as DNA: TGTGCCAGCAGTGAAATCAGGGGGCTAGCGGGACCAAGGGAGTTCTTC. This sequence encodes CASSEIRGLAGPREFF.

V gene TRBV9 combines with J gene TRBJ2-7; TRBD1 matches at 8 bases. Unmatched junction bases numbered 12, after V lost 0 bases and J lost 7 bases. The CDR3 has 16 amino acids. Germline V gene lookup returns CDR1 SGDLS and CDR2 YYNGEE. The DNA for the CDR3 is TGTGCCAGCAGCGTAGACCCCGGCAGGGGGCGACGGGAGCAGTACTTC. Protein product: CASSVDPGRGRREQYF.

The chain recombines TRBV11-3 with TRBJ2-1; a possible D gene is TRBD2 (5 bases). The CDR3 sequence is 13 residues long. CDR1 is SGHNT and CDR2 is YENEEA in the germline V gene. The V and J ends lost 4 bases and 8 bases respectively, with 12 bases between them. DNA of the CDR3: TGTGCCAGCAGCTCCCTCCGGGGAGATGAGCAGTTCTTC. Translating gives CASSSLRGDEQFF. Filled out from reference TRBV11-3 and TRBJ2-1, the complete variable domain reads EAGVVQSPRYKIIEKKQPVAFWCNPISGHNTLYWYLQNLGQGPELLIRYENEEAVDDSQLPKDRFSAERLKGVDSTLKIQPAELGDSAVYLCASSSLRGDEQFFGPGTRLTVL.

Comments on this clone: Other DNA sequences in the sample encode the same CDR3. CDR3: CASSIQGYEQYF. CDR3 coding DNA: TGTGCCAGTAGTATCCAGGGATACGAGCAGTACTTC. V and J are TRBV19 and TRBJ2-7, with a possible D match to TRBD1 (5 bases). V shed 3 bases and J shed 4 bases, with 7 bases lying between them. CDR1 and CDR2 (germline): LNHDA, SQIVND (reference sequence). The CDR3 runs 12 residues.

The chain has TRBV6-1 and TRBJ1-1; TRBD1 agrees at 9 bases. In germline, CDR1 is MNHNS, CDR2 SASEGT. The CDR3 is 17 amino acids. V lost 2 bases and J lost 1; bases outside the gene matches: 8. The CDR3 coding sequence is TGTGCCAGCAGTGAACTAGCCGGGACAGGGTGGAACACTGAAGCTTTCTTT. Protein: CASSELAGTGWNTEAFF.

This clone is a singleton in its sample. This chain joins TRBV11-2 and TRBJ1-5; 7 bases match TRBD1. Germline assignment: CDR1 SGHAT and CDR2 FQNNGV. The V gene end was trimmed by 5 bases and the J gene end by 4 bases; junction bases not matched to a gene: 2. The CDR3 is made up of 13 amino acids. CDR3 protein: CASSRDRNQPQHF. The CDR3 DNA reads as TGTGCCAGCAGCCGGGACAGAAATCAGCCCCAGCATTTT.

The chain employs TRBV29-1 and TRBJ1-5; perhaps TRBD1 as D (6 bases). Germline V gene sequence: CDR1 SQVTM, CDR2 ANQGSEA. CDR3 length equals 12 residues. V was pared by 7 bases and J by 4 bases, with 11 bases between. Written as DNA, the CDR3 is TGCAGCGCCGGACAGTCGAATCAGCCCCAGCATTTT. Translated, it gives CSAGQSNQPQHF.

The CDR3 region is CASSSIDRGLTYEQYF. The CDR3 DNA follows: TGTGCCAGCAGCTCCATAGACAGGGGGCTCACCTACGAGCAGTACTTC. The chain recombines TRBV7-9 with TRBJ2-7; 10 bases align to TRBD1. V gave up 4 bases and J gave up 2 bases; unmatched junction bases: 8. The CDR3 is 16 residues long. The germline CDR1 and CDR2 sequences are SEHNR and FQNEAQ (reference sequence).

J is TRBJ1-4 and V is TRBV6-5; 7 nucleotides agree with TRBD1. The CDR3 contains 14 residues. CDR1 MNHEY and CDR2 SVGAGI come from the germline V gene. The V segment lost 4 bases and the J segment 6 bases; nucleotides outside the gene matches: 5. In DNA form, the CDR3 reads TGTGCCAGCAGTTTCACCGGGACAGATGAAAAACTGTTTTTT. Its translation: CASSFTGTDEKLFF.

V gene TRBV5-4 combines with J gene TRBJ1-1; TRBD1 matches 8 bases. Germline trimming cut 4 bases from V and 1 base from J; bases unmatched to any gene: 9. The CDR3 runs 16 residues. Germline CDR1 reads SGHNT; CDR2 reads YYREEE (reference sequence). In DNA, the CDR3 is TGTGCCAGCAGCCCCCGGACAGGGTTTGGGAACACTGAAGCTTTCTTT. Its protein is CASSPRTGFGNTEAFF.

The rearrangement links TRBV5-1 to TRBJ2-7; TRBD1 agrees at 10 bases. Per the germline V gene, CDR1 is SGHRS and CDR2 is YFSETQ. The CDR3 covers 14 residues. V lost 3 bases, J lost 2 bases, and 2 bases stayed unmatched. CDR3 protein: CASSSGTGAYEQYF. CDR3 nucleotides: TGCGCCAGCAGCTCCGGGACAGGGGCCTACGAGCAGTACTTC.

CDR3: CASSFIAGGQYEQYF. Here the CDR3 DNA reads TGTGCCAGCAGCTTTATAGCGGGAGGTCAGTACGAGCAGTACTTC. The chain uses TRBV7-2 and TRBJ2-7; 10 nucleotides align to TRBD2. CDR1 and CDR2 (germline): SGHTA, FQGNSA. J lost 4 bases, V lost 3 bases, and 6 bases had no gene match. This CDR3 is built from 15 residues. Based on the CDR3 plus reference TRBV7-2 and TRBJ2-7, the full variable domain is GAGVSQSPSNKVTEKGKDVELRCDPISGHTALYWYRQSLGQGLEFLIYFQGNSAPDKSGLPSDRFSAERTGGSVSTLTIQRTQQEDSAVYLCASSFIAGGQYEQYFGPGTRLTVT.

V is TRBV3-1 (or the pseudogene TRBV3-2) and J is TRBJ2-2; D is perhaps TRBD2 (5 bases). Between the trimmed V and J ends, which lost 6 bases and 4 bases, there was a span of 12 bases. Per germline, CDR1 LGHDT and CDR2 YNNKEL (reference sequence). The CDR3 is made up of 14 amino acids. The CDR3 sequence is CASSLRAGTGELFF. CDR3 coding DNA: TGTGCCAGCAGTCTCCGTGCGGGCACCGGGGAGCTGTTTTTT.

The chain employs TRBV6-2 or TRBV6-3 and TRBJ2-3, with 13 positions matching TRBD2. The CDR3 spans 17 residues. Germline trimming cut 3 bases from V and 3 bases from J; bases unmatched to any gene: 6. Germline CDR1 is MNHEY and CDR2 is SVGEGT. CDR3 in DNA: TGTGCCAGCAGTTATCCACTAGCGGGGGGGCTGACAGATACGCAGTATTTT. Amino acids: CASSYPLAGGLTDTQYF.

This rearrangement joins TRBV24-1 to TRBJ2-7, with a possible D match to TRBD2 (5 bases). Trimming removed 0 bases from V and 4 bases from J, with 21 bases in between. CDR3 length equals 18 residues. Germline lookup yields CDR1 KGHDR and CDR2 SFDVKD. The DNA of the CDR3 is TGTGCCACCAGTGATTTGCGGCCCCCATCCGGGATACGGTACGAGCAGTACTTC. It translates to CATSDLRPPSGIRYEQYF.

The chain carries TRBV19 and TRBJ2-7; no definite D call. CDR1 LNHDA and CDR2 SQIVND come from the germline V gene (reference sequence). Trimming stripped 1 base from V and 1 base from J, with 8 bases between. The CDR3 runs to 14 residues. Here the CDR3 DNA reads TGTGCCAGTAGTATAGGGCCAAATTCCTACGAGCAGTACTTC. It yields the protein CASSIGPNSYEQYF. Full variable domain (rest looked up from reference TRBV19 and TRBJ2-7): DGGITQSPKYLFRKEGQNVTLSCEQNLNHDAMYWYRQDPGQGLRLIYYSQIVNDFQKGDIAEGYSVSREKKESFPLTVTSAQKNPTAFYLCASSIGPNSYEQYFGPGTRLTVT.

This clone was recorded once. The chain combines TRBV28 with TRBJ2-3; possibly TRBD1 for D (6 bases). V was pared by 5 bases and J by 3 bases, with 18 bases between. The CDR3 sequence is 16 residues long. The germline V gene encodes CDR1 MDHEN and CDR2 SYDVKM. The CDR3 sequence: CASSPTGSGMTDTQYF. The CDR3 DNA sequence: TGTGCCAGCAGTCCCACAGGGAGTGGTATGACAGATACGCAGTATTTT.

The rearrangement links TRBV11-3 to TRBJ1-5; TRBD1 might be the D (6 bases). CDR3 length: 15 residues. Trimming removed 5 bases at V and 3 bases at J, with 14 bases between. CDR1 and CDR2 (germline): SGHNT, YENEEA. The CDR3 DNA reads as TGTGCCAGCAGCGCCAGGACAGCCTTCAATCAGCCCCAGCATTTT. Its protein is CASSARTAFNQPQHF.

CDR3 region: CASSFPGTFSYEQYF. The CDR3 region has the DNA TGTGCCAGCAGTTTCCCCGGGACATTCTCCTACGAGCAGTACTTC. The chain recombines TRBV6-2 or TRBV6-3 with TRBJ2-7, with a weak D call TRBD1 (6 bases). CDR3 length equals 15 residues. V shed 4 bases and J shed 0 bases, with 13 bases lying between them. Germline V CDR1 and CDR2: MNHEY, SVGEGT.

The V gene is TRBV27, the J gene TRBJ1-4, with 7 nucleotides matching TRBD1. Germline V gene data show CDR1 as MNHEY and CDR2 as SMNVEV (reference sequence). The CDR3 runs 14 residues. Trimming at V came to 10 bases and at J to 6 bases, leaving 11 bases not matched to a gene. As DNA, the CDR3 is TGTGCCATCCGGAACGGGACAGCCCATGAAAAACTGTTTTTT. Protein product: CAIRNGTAHEKLFF.

This sequence joins TRBV7-6 and TRBJ2-7, with D possibly being TRBD2 (6 bases). In germline, CDR1 is SGHVS, CDR2 FNYEAQ. Trimming stripped 0 bases from V and 0 bases from J, with 9 bases between. The CDR3 has 15 residues. The CDR3 bases are TGTGCCAGCAGCTTAGCCGGGACTGCCTCCTACGAGCAGTACTTC. Protein product: CASSLAGTASYEQYF.

The chain combines TRBV5-1 with TRBJ2-2; TRBD1 agrees at 7 bases. This CDR3 comprises 15 residues. Germline loops: CDR1 SGHRS, CDR2 YFSETQ. After removal of 4 bases from V and 5 bases from J, the junction contained 8 bases not matched to a gene. Here the CDR3 reads CASSQRQGRTGELFF. The CDR3, as DNA: TGCGCCAGCAGCCAGAGACAGGGCAGGACCGGGGAGCTGTTTTTT.

The chain combines TRBV18 with TRBJ2-7; 7 bases line up with TRBD2. Germline lookup yields CDR1 KGHSH and CDR2 LQKENI. The CDR3 runs to 15 residues. After removal of 2 bases from V and 4 bases from J, the junction contained 8 bases not matched to a gene. The CDR3 DNA is TGTGCCAGCTCACCAGCGGCGGGAGCTCAGTACGAGCAGTACTTC. Amino acid sequence: CASSPAAGAQYEQYF.

The chain couples TRBV27 to TRBJ1-6; 9 positions agree with TRBD1. The CDR3 loop spans 16 amino acids. CDR1 is MNHEY and CDR2 is SMNVEV in the germline V gene (reference sequence). The junction had 7 bases not matched to a gene; V was cut back by 6 bases and J by 4 bases. Written as DNA, the CDR3 is TGTGCCAGCAGGGATTCCGGGACAGGGTATAATTCACCCCTCCACTTT. It encodes CASRDSGTGYNSPLHF.

The chain recombines TRBV28 with TRBJ1-4, with 7 nucleotides matching TRBD1. The CDR3 contains 15 residues. The V segment lost 2 bases and the J segment 10 bases; nucleotides outside the gene matches: 10. Germline V gene lookup returns CDR1 MDHEN and CDR2 SYDVKM. The CDR3 DNA follows: TGTGCCAGCAGTTTAAACGGGGCAGGGGGACGAAAACTGTTTTTT. Protein sequence: CASSLNGAGGRKLFF.

V gene TRBV27 combines with J gene TRBJ1-1; D ambiguous. CDR1 MNHEY and CDR2 SMNVEV come from the germline V gene (reference sequence). The CDR3 is made up of 15 amino acids. V lost 5 bases and J 1 base, leaving 14 bases between the germline ends. The CDR3 loop reads CASSPPDLGNTEAFF. In DNA, the CDR3 is TGTGCCAGCAGTCCACCCGACTTGGGGAACACTGAAGCTTTCTTT.

V usage is TRBV7-3 and J usage is TRBJ1-1; TRBD1 aligns across 7 bases. V lost 2 bases, J lost 2 bases, and 2 bases stayed unmatched. The CDR3 length is 14 residues. Germline V gene lookup returns CDR1 SGHTA and CDR2 FQGTGA. CDR3: CASSLGTANTEAFF. DNA for the CDR3: TGTGCCAGCAGCTTAGGGACAGCAAACACTGAAGCTTTCTTT.

This chain joins TRBV21-1 and TRBJ1-3; the DNA was not compared with TRBD1, the D call given in the table. TRBV21-1 is reported as a pseudogene. The CDR3 covers 15 residues. The CDR3 protein is CASSFETGVGNTIYF. The CDR3 DNA is TGTGCCAGCAGCTTCGAGACAGGGGTAGGAAACACCATATATTTT.